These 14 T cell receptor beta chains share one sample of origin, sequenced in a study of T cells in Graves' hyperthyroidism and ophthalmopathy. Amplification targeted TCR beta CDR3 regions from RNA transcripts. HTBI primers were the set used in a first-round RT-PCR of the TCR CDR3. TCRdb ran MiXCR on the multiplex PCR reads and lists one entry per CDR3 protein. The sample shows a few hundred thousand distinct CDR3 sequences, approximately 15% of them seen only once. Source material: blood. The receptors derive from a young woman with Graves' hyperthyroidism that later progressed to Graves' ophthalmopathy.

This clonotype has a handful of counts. The chain's CDR3 is CASSYLRQPHQPQHF. CDR3 DNA sequence: TGTGCCAGCAGTTACCTTCGACAGCCTCATCAGCCCCAGCATTTT. This chain uses TRBV6-5 with TRBJ1-5, with a tentative D call TRBD1 (5 bases). Germline V gene sequence: CDR1 MNHEY, CDR2 SVGAGI. Trimming removed 2 bases from V and 5 bases from J, with 13 bases in between. The CDR3 loop spans 15 amino acids.

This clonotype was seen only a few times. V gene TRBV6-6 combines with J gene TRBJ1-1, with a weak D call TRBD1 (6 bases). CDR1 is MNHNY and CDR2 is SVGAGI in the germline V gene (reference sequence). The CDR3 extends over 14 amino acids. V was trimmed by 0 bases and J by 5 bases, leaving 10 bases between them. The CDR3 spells CASSYSGGTTEAFF. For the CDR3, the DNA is TGTGCCAGCAGTTACTCTGGGGGCACGACTGAAGCTTTCTTT.

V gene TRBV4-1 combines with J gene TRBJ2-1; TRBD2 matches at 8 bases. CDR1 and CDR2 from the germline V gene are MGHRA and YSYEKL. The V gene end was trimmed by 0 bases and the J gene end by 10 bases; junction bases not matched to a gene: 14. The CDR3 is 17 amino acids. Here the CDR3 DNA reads TGCGCCAGCAGCCAAGATCGGGGCGGGAGGACCTCTTGGGAGCAGTTCTTC. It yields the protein CASSQDRGGRTSWEQFF.

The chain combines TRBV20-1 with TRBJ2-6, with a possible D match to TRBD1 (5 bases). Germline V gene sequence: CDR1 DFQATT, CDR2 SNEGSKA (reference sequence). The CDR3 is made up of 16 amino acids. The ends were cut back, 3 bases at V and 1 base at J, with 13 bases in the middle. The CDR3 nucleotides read TGCAGTGCTAGTAGTATAGGGGTGTCTGGGGCCAACGTCCTGACTTTC. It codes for CSASSIGVSGANVLTF.

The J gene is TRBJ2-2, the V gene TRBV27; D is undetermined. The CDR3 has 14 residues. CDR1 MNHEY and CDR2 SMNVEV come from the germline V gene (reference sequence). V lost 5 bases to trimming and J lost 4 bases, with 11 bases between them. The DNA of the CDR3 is TGTGCCAGCAGTCCCCCGGCGGCCACCGGGGAGCTGTTTTTT. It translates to CASSPPAATGELFF.

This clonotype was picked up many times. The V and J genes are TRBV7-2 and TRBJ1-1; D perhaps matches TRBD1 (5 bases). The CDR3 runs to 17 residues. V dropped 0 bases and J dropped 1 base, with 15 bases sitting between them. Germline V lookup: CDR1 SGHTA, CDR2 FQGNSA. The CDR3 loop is CASSLAYFSGGNTEAFF. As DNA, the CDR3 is TGTGCCAGCAGCTTAGCGTACTTCAGCGGGGGGAACACTGAAGCTTTCTTT.

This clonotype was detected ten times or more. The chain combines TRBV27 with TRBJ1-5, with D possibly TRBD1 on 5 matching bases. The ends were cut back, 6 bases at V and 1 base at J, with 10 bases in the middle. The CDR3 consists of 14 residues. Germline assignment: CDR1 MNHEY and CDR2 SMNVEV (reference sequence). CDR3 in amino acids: CASRAGRSNQPQHF. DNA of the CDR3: TGTGCCAGCAGAGCGGGACGGAGCAATCAGCCCCAGCATTTT.

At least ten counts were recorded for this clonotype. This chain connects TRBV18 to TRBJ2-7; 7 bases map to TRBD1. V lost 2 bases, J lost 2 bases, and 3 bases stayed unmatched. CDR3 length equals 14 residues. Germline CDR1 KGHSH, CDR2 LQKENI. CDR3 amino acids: CASSPGDRPYEQYF. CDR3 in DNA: TGTGCCAGCTCACCAGGGGACAGACCCTACGAGCAGTACTTC.

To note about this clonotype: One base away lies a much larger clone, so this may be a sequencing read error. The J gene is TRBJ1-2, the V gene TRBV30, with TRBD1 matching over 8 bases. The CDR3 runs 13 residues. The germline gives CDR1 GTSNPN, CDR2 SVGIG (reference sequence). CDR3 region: CAWSRDRNYGCTF. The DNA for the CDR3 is TGTGCCTGGAGCCGGGACAGGAACTATGGCTGCACCTTC.

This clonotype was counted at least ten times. In DNA, the CDR3 is TGTGCCAGCAGTGGGAGGACAGGGGACACAGATACGCAGTATTTT. It specifies CASSGRTGDTDTQYF. The chain links TRBV6-2 or TRBV6-3 to TRBJ2-3; 9 positions match TRBD1. CDR1 is MNHEY, CDR2 SVGEGT, per germline. V shed 5 bases, J shed 2 bases, and the junction held 5 bases outside the gene matches. CDR3 length equals 15 residues.

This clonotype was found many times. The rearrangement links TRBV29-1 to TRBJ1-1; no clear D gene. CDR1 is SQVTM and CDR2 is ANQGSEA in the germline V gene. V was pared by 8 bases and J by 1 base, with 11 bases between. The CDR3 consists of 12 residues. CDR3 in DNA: TGCAGCAGCGGGGTTCCGAACACTGAAGCTTTCTTT. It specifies CSSGVPNTEAFF.

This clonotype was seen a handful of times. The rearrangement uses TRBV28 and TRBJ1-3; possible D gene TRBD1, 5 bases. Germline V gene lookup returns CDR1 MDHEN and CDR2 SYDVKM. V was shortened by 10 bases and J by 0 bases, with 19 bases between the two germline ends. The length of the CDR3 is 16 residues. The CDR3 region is CATSKGGTGSGNTIYF. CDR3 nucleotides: TGTGCCACCTCCAAAGGAGGGACCGGCTCTGGAAACACCATATATTTT.

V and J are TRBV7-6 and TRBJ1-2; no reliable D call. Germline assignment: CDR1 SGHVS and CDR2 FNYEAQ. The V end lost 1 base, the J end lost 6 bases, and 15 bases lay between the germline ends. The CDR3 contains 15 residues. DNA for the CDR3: TGTGCCAGCAGCTTAGAACTCGGAAGTGGCGATGGCTACACCTTC. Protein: CASSLELGSGDGYTF.

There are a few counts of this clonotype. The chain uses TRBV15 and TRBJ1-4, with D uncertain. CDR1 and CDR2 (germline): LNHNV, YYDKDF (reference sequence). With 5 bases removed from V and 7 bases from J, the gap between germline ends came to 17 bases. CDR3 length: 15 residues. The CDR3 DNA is TGTGCCACCAGCCAGATCGCCCGACTAGGTGAAAAACTGTTTTTT. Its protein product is CATSQIARLGEKLFF.